The next 24 T cell receptor beta chains were all read from a single sample in a study of cytomegalovirus exposure and HLA in healthy donors. The study ran its PCR with 60 Vbeta and 13 Jbeta primers. The protocol was immunoSEQ multiplex PCR, while the TCRdb copy is restricted to in-frame clones and leaves out a portion. The data contain roughly 140,000 clones, about four fifths of them singletons. The sequenced sample consisted of PBMCs. The receptors shown here come from a man aged 45 to 65 in good health and CMV-seropositive.

Note on this clone: Other DNA sequences in this sample translate to the same CDR3. V is TRBV27 and J is TRBJ2-2; D is perhaps TRBD1 (5 bases). V was trimmed by 6 bases and J by 5 bases, leaving 10 bases between them. The CDR3 is 13 residues long. Germline V gene sequence: CDR1 MNHEY, CDR2 SMNVEV (reference sequence). In DNA form, the CDR3 reads TGTGCCAGCAGGCGGACATCTACCGGGGAGCTGTTTTTT. Its translation: CASRRTSTGELFF.

This chain connects TRBV2 to TRBJ2-1; no clear D gene. Germline V lookup: CDR1 SNHLY, CDR2 FYNNEI. This CDR3 has 14 amino acids. Trimming took 7 bases from V and 3 from J, leaving 13 bases between them. CDR3 sequence: CASNHGDLYNEQFF. DNA of the CDR3: TGTGCCAGCAATCACGGAGATCTCTACAATGAGCAGTTCTTC.

The CDR3 bases are TGTGCCAGCTCACCCGCCCCTACAGGGGGCGGCTATGGCTACACCTTC. It is translated as CASSPAPTGGGYGYTF. The chain couples TRBV18 to TRBJ1-2; 9 nucleotides line up with TRBD1. Germline V gives CDR1 KGHSH, CDR2 LQKENI. Unmatched junction bases numbered 9, after V lost 3 bases and J lost 4 bases. This CDR3 spans 16 amino acids.

This chain uses TRBV10-3 with TRBJ2-7; 8 bases match TRBD1. After removal of 5 bases from V and 0 bases from J, the junction contained 6 bases not matched to a gene. This CDR3 has 15 residues. CDR1 ENHRY and CDR2 SYGVKD come from the germline V gene. For the CDR3, the DNA is TGTGCCATCAGTAGCCGGGACAGGTACTCCTACGAGCAGTACTTC. This sequence encodes CAISSRDRYSYEQYF.

The rearrangement joins TRBV5-4 to TRBJ2-3, with 14 bases matching TRBD2. Germline CDR1 is SGHNT and CDR2 is YYREEE (reference sequence). CDR3 size: 17 residues. The V segment lost 2 bases and the J segment 5 bases; nucleotides outside the gene matches: 7. CDR3 protein: CASSLGLAGGQGDTQYF. The CDR3 DNA follows: TGTGCCAGCAGCTTAGGACTAGCGGGAGGCCAGGGAGATACGCAGTATTTT. Full variable domain (missing parts from reference TRBV5-4 and TRBJ2-3): ETGVTQSPTHLIKTRGQQVTLRCSSQSGHNTVSWYQQALGQGPQFIFQYYREEENGRGNFPPRFSGLQFPNYSSELNVNALELDDSALYLCASSLGLAGGQGDTQYFGPGTRLTVL.

V is TRBV6-4 and J is TRBJ1-1; D not resolved. The CDR3 runs to 16 residues. Per the germline V gene, CDR1 is MRHNA and CDR2 is SNTAGT. The V end lost 2 bases, the J end lost 1 base, and 14 bases lay between the germline ends. CDR3 sequence (DNA): TGTGCCAGCAGTGACCCAAGACCAGGATCGAACACTGAAGCTTTCTTT. Amino acid sequence: CASSDPRPGSNTEAFF.

The genes are TRBV9 and TRBJ2-5, with 9 bases matching TRBD2. J was trimmed by 4 bases and V by 2 bases; bases with no gene match: 9. Germline CDR1 SGDLS, CDR2 YYNGEE. The CDR3 length is 16 residues. The CDR3 loop reads CASSVSSGIAGETQYF. CDR3 DNA: TGTGCCAGCAGCGTTTCTAGCGGGATAGCGGGAGAGACCCAGTACTTC.

V and J are TRBV19 and TRBJ2-5, with TRBD2 matching 7 bases. The CDR3 is 14 residues long. The trim removed 6 bases at V and 3 bases at J, leaving 7 bases unmatched. Germline V gives CDR1 LNHDA, CDR2 SQIVND (reference sequence). The CDR3 protein is CASSNMAGEETQYF. The CDR3 DNA is TGTGCCAGTAGCAACATGGCGGGAGAAGAGACCCAGTACTTC.

V gene TRBV19 combines with J gene TRBJ2-1; D may be TRBD1 (5 bases). This CDR3 contains 15 residues. In germline, CDR1 is LNHDA, CDR2 SQIVND (reference sequence). The V end was cut by 5 bases, the J end by 0 bases, with 11 bases between. The CDR3 reads CASSPQVSSYNEQFF. In DNA, the CDR3 is TGTGCCAGTAGTCCACAGGTTAGCTCCTACAATGAGCAGTTCTTC.

The rearrangement links TRBV27 to TRBJ2-3; 9 bases match TRBD1. V lost 2 bases and J lost 1; bases outside the gene matches: 1. CDR3 size: 15 residues. Germline V gene lookup returns CDR1 MNHEY and CDR2 SMNVEV (reference sequence). DNA of the CDR3: TGTGCCAGCAGTTTAGGGGACAGGGGCACAGATACGCAGTATTTT. Translated: CASSLGDRGTDTQYF.

This chain links TRBV30 with TRBJ2-3; D may be TRBD2 (5 bases). Germline values: CDR1 GTSNPN, CDR2 SVGIG (reference sequence). The CDR3 contains 15 residues. V was trimmed by 0 bases and J by 3 bases, leaving 13 bases between them. CDR3 coding DNA: TGTGCCTGGAGTGTAGCTAGCTTCGTAACAGATACGCAGTATTTT. It yields the protein CAWSVASFVTDTQYF.

This chain connects TRBV4-1 to TRBJ2-7; TRBD2 is a possible D gene (7 bases). Germline V gene sequence: CDR1 MGHRA, CDR2 YSYEKL. The CDR3 runs to 15 residues. V was cut by 4 bases and J by 4 bases, with 17 bases left in between. CDR3 in DNA: TGCGCCAGCAGCCCTCAAGAGGGGGGGGGATACGAGCAGTACTTC. Its translation is CASSPQEGGGYEQYF.

This chain joins TRBV4-1 and TRBJ2-5, with TRBD2 identical over 14 bases. The J call is doubtful: the DNA matches TRBJ2-7 better. This CDR3 is built from 18 residues. Germline V gene lookup returns CDR1 MGHRA and CDR2 YSYEKL. CDR3 sequence: CASSQVPGLAGVDYEQYF. CDR3 in DNA: TGCGCCAGCAGCCAGGTCCCGGGACTAGCGGGAGTCGACTACGAGCAGTACTTC.

The CDR3 is CASSVGQSYEQYF. The CDR3 nucleotides are TGTGCCAGCAGCGTAGGACAGAGCTACGAGCAGTACTTC. This chain joins TRBV9 and TRBJ2-7; maybe TRBD1 (5 bases). Germline-derived CDR1 and CDR2 are SGDLS and YYNGEE. The CDR3 has 13 residues. V lost 0 bases to trimming and J lost 3 bases, with 7 bases between them.

This clone was counted a single time. V and J are TRBV28 and TRBJ1-3, with 8 positions matching TRBD1. Germline-derived CDR1 and CDR2 are MDHEN and SYDVKM. The junction had 12 bases not matched to a gene; V was cut back by 5 bases and J by 3 bases. This CDR3 is 17 amino acids long. The CDR3 spells CASSLLDQGAGGNTIYF. CDR3 DNA sequence: TGTGCCAGCAGTCTTCTCGACCAGGGGGCGGGTGGAAACACCATATATTTT.

This chain links TRBV6-1 with TRBJ1-4, with 7 bases fitting TRBD1. The trim removed 2 bases at V and 4 bases at J, leaving 1 base unmatched. Germline-derived CDR1 and CDR2 are MNHNS and SASEGT. The CDR3 runs to 14 residues. The CDR3 region has the DNA TGTGCCAGCAGTGAAAACAGGGGTAATGAAAAACTGTTTTTT. This translates into CASSENRGNEKLFF.

V gene TRBV27 combines with J gene TRBJ2-1; D gene ambiguous. V lost 0 bases and J 8 bases, leaving 20 bases between the germline ends. In germline, CDR1 is MNHEY, CDR2 SMNVEV (reference sequence). The CDR3 extends over 17 amino acids. The CDR3 loop is CASSLSPPSTLSHEQFF. The CDR3 nucleotides read TGTGCCAGCAGTTTATCCCCTCCAAGTACATTGTCCCATGAGCAGTTCTTC.

This clone was seen only a few times. The V call is TRBV6-1, the J call TRBJ2-2; TRBD2 agrees at 10 bases. Germline trimming cut 0 bases from V and 9 bases from J; bases unmatched to any gene: 13. CDR3 size: 18 residues. Germline V lookup: CDR1 MNHNS, CDR2 SASEGT. The CDR3 here is CASSEAQTLAGVDRELFF. The CDR3 coding sequence is TGTGCCAGCAGTGAAGCGCAAACGCTAGCGGGAGTTGACAGGGAGCTGTTTTTT.

This clone has only one observation. The chain couples TRBV28 to TRBJ1-1; D gene uncertain. V was cut by 6 bases and J by 6 bases, with 11 bases left in between. CDR3 length equals 12 residues. Germline CDR1 reads MDHEN; CDR2 reads SYDVKM. CDR3 DNA sequence: TGTGCCAGCAGCTACTACTGGGCTGAAGCTTTCTTT. Translation: CASSYYWAEAFF.

V and J are TRBV2 and TRBJ2-5, with D possibly being TRBD1 (5 bases). V lost 6 bases and J 4 bases, leaving 15 bases between the germline ends. The CDR3 runs 14 residues. The germline V gene encodes CDR1 SNHLY and CDR2 FYNNEI. Here the CDR3 reads CASSPRGGPETQYF. The CDR3 region has the DNA TGTGCCAGCAGCCCTAGGGGTGGGCCAGAGACCCAGTACTTC.

This clone showed up just once. This rearrangement joins TRBV6-1 to TRBJ2-6; weak D call: TRBD1 (5 bases). CDR3 length: 16 residues. The germline CDR1 and CDR2 sequences are MNHNS and SASEGT. V dropped 3 bases and J dropped 3 bases, with 12 bases sitting between them. CDR3: CASSDGRGYGANVLTF. DNA for the CDR3: TGTGCCAGCAGTGACGGAAGGGGATATGGGGCCAACGTCCTGACTTTC.

This chain uses TRBV27 with TRBJ1-2, with a tentative D call TRBD1 (6 bases). Germline values: CDR1 MNHEY, CDR2 SMNVEV (reference sequence). The CDR3 length is 13 residues. Trimming took 8 bases from V and 7 from J, leaving 17 bases between them. DNA of the CDR3: TGTGCCAGCTCCAGGGGTGATCTTGGTGGCTACACCTTC. This gives the protein CASSRGDLGGYTF.

The gene calls are TRBV11-2 and TRBJ2-1, with TRBD1 matching 8 bases. This CDR3 comprises 12 residues. V was clipped by 6 bases and J by 9 bases; unmatched bases: 4. Germline lookup yields CDR1 SGHAT and CDR2 FQNNGV. The CDR3 protein is CASRPTGGEQFF. The CDR3 nucleotides read TGTGCCAGCAGACCCACAGGGGGTGAGCAGTTCTTC.

This clone has a handful of counts. CDR3 residues: CSVTGTFQETQYF. The DNA of the CDR3 is TGCAGCGTGACCGGGACTTTCCAAGAGACCCAGTACTTC. The chain combines TRBV29-1 with TRBJ2-5, with D maybe TRBD2 (6 bases). This CDR3 comprises 13 residues. V lost 6 bases, J lost 1 base, and 12 bases lay in between. Germline V gene lookup returns CDR1 SQVTM and CDR2 ANQGSEA.